What follows describes a single T cell receptor beta chain. The entry originates in a study of OX40 agonist ivuxolimab in advanced cancers. Sequencing was performed with immunoSEQ multiplex PCR; in TCRdb, only in-frame clones are kept and a portion is missing. The sample contains about 28,000 clones, around four fifths of which appear only once. V was trimmed by 4 bases and J by 7 bases, leaving 14 bases between them. CDR3 length: 13 amino acids. The germline CDR1 and CDR2 sequences are SGHDT and YYEEEE. The sample was CD4+ or CD8+ T cells sorted from blood, taken in a trial of the OX40 agonist ivuxolimab. The receptor was derived from an adult with an advanced solid tumor such as melanoma, head and neck, liver or kidney cancer. This rearrangement joins TRBV5-6 to TRBJ1-2, with a possible D match to TRBD1 (5 bases). CDR3 protein: CASSPFEGTGYTF. The DNA for the CDR3 is TGTGCCAGCAGCCCCTTTGAGGGGACTGGCTACACCTTC.